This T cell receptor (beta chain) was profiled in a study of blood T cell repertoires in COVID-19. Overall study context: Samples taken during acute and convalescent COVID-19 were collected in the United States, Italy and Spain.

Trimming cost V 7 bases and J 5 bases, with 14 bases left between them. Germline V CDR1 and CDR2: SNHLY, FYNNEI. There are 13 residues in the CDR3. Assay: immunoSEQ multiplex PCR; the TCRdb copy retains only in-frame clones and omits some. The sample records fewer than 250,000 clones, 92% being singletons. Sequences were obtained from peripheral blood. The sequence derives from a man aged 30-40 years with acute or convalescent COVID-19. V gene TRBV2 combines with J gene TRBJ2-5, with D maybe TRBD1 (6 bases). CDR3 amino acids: CASTRTEGETQYF. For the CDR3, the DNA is TGTGCCAGCACCCGGACAGAGGGGGAGACCCAGTACTTC.